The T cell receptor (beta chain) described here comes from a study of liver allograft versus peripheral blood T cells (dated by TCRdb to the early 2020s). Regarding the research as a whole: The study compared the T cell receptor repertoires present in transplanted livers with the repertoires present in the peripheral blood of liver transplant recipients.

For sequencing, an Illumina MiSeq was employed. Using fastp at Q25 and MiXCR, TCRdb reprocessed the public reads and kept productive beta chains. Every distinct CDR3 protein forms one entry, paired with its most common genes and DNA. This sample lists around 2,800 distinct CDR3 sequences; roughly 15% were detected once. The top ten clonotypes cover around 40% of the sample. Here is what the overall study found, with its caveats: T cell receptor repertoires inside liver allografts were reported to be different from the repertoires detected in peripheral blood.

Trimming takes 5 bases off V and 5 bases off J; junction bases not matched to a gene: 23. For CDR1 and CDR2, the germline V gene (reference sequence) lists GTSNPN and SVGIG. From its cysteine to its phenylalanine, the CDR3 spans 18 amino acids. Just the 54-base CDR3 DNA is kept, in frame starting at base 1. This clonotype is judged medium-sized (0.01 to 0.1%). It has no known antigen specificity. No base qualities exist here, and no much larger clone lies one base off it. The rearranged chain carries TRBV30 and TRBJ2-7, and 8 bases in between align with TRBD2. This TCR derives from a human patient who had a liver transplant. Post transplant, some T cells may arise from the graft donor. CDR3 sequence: CAWVEGVAGWGGRHEQYF. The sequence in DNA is TGTGCCTGGGTCGAAGGAGTAGCGGGGTGGGGCGGTAGGCACGAGCAGTACTTC.